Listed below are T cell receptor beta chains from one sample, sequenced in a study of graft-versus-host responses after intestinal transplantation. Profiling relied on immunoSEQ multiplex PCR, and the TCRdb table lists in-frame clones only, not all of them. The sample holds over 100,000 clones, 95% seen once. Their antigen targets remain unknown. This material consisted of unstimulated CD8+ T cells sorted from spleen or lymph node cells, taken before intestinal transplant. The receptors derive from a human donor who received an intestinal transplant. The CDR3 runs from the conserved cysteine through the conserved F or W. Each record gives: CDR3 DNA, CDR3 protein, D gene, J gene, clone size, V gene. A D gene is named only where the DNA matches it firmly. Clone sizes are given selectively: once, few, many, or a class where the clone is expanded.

TGTGCCAGCAGTCGAGACGGGACTAGCGGGAGCACAGATACGCAGTATTTT,CASSRDGTSGSTDTQYF,TRBD2,TRBJ2-3,NA,TRBV5-4
TGCGCCAGCCTACTAGCGGGAGGGTTCACAGATACGCAGTATTTT,CASLLAGGFTDTQYF,TRBD2,TRBJ2-3,NA,TRBV10-2
TGTGCCAGCAGCGGGGGACTAGGGGTCGAGCAGTACTTC,CASSGGLGVEQYF,TRBD2,TRBJ2-7,NA,TRBV9
TGTGCCAGCAGCGTAGATGGCTATGGCTACACCTTC,CASSVDGYGYTF,NA,TRBJ1-2,NA,TRBV9
TGTGCCAGCAGCCACCAATACCGGGACAGGTTAGACTTC,CASSHQYRDRLDF,TRBD1,TRBJ2-5,NA,TRBV5-4
TGTGCCAGCAGCGTAAGGGCTAGCGGGACCACCGGGGAGCTGTTTTTT,CASSVRASGTTGELFF,TRBD2,TRBJ2-2,NA,TRBV9
TGTGCCAGCAGTGAGTCCGAGAACATGAATACGCAGTATTTT,CASSESENMNTQYF,NA,TRBJ2-3,NA,TRBV2
TGCAGCGTTCTTTGGAACACTGAAGCTTTCTTT,CSVLWNTEAFF,NA,TRBJ1-1,NA,TRBV29-1
TGTGCCAGCAGCTTGGGGCTATTATATGGCTACACCTTC,CASSLGLLYGYTF,NA,TRBJ1-2,NA,TRBV7-6
TGCGCCAGCAGCCAAGAGGCCTTAGGCGGGAGCCGCACAGATACGCAGTATTTT,CASSQEALGGSRTDTQYF,TRBD2,TRBJ2-3,NA,TRBV4-3
TGTGCCAGCAGTTACTGGGAAGGGGGCTACACCTTC,CASSYWEGGYTF,NA,TRBJ1-2,NA,TRBV6-6
TGCGCCAGCAGCCAATCCGACAGGGGTAACTACGAGCAGTACTTC,CASSQSDRGNYEQYF,TRBD1,TRBJ2-7,NA,TRBV4-3
TGTGCCAGCAGTTCAGGGGGCGAGCAGTACTTC,CASSSGGEQYF,TRBD1,TRBJ2-7,NA,TRBV27
TGTGCCAGCAGCGTGGGAGCGGGAGGCACCTACGAGCAGTACTTC,CASSVGAGGTYEQYF,TRBD2,TRBJ2-7,NA,TRBV9
TGTGCCAGCAGCTTTGGGACTAGCGGGATTGGCCCTGCCTACGAGCAGTACTTC,CASSFGTSGIGPAYEQYF,TRBD2,TRBJ2-7,NA,TRBV11-2
TGTGCCTGGAGTGTGGCAGAGAACACTGAAGCTTTCTTT,CAWSVAENTEAFF,NA,TRBJ1-1,NA,TRBV30
TGTGCCAGCAGCCCAAGCGGAGCTAGCACAGATACGCAGTATTTT,CASSPSGASTDTQYF,NA,TRBJ2-3,once,TRBV6-5
TGTGCCCTTAGGGGAGATAACTATGGCTACACCTTC,CALRGDNYGYTF,NA,TRBJ1-2,NA,TRBV2
TGTGCCAGCAGTCATTTGGGGTTACCACACAGGGGTGACAATCAGCCCCAGCATTTT,CASSHLGLPHRGDNQPQHF,TRBD1,TRBJ1-5,NA,TRBV27
TGTGCCATCAGTACTCTGACAGGGCCCGGGGAGCTGTTTTTT,CAISTLTGPGELFF,TRBD1,TRBJ2-2,NA,TRBV10-3
TGTGCCAGCACTCCGTGCAGGGGTCAATACAATGAGCAGTTCTTC,CASTPCRGQYNEQFF,NA,TRBJ2-1,NA,TRBV27
TGTGCCACCAGCCGGAACCCGGGACAGGGATACCACGAGCAGTACTTC,CATSRNPGQGYHEQYF,TRBD1,TRBJ2-7,NA,TRBV15
TGTGCCAGCAGTTATAGGACAGGAGATTCCTACGAGCAGTACTTC,CASSYRTGDSYEQYF,TRBD1,TRBJ2-7,NA,TRBV6-5
TGTGCCAGCAGCCAAGGGCCCGGGGTTAGCGGCTACGAGCAGTACTTC,CASSQGPGVSGYEQYF,NA,TRBJ2-7,NA,TRBV4-2
TGTGCCAGCAGTTTCCTCTACGAGCAGTACTTC,CASSFLYEQYF,NA,TRBJ2-7,NA,TRBV28
TGTGCCAGCAACCAAGGAGGATACACCAAAAACATTCAGTACTTC,CASNQGGYTKNIQYF,NA,TRBJ2-4,NA,TRBV6-1
TGTGCCAGCAGACCCTACCGGGACAATTATCAGCCCCAGCATTTT,CASRPYRDNYQPQHF,NA,TRBJ1-5,NA,TRBV2